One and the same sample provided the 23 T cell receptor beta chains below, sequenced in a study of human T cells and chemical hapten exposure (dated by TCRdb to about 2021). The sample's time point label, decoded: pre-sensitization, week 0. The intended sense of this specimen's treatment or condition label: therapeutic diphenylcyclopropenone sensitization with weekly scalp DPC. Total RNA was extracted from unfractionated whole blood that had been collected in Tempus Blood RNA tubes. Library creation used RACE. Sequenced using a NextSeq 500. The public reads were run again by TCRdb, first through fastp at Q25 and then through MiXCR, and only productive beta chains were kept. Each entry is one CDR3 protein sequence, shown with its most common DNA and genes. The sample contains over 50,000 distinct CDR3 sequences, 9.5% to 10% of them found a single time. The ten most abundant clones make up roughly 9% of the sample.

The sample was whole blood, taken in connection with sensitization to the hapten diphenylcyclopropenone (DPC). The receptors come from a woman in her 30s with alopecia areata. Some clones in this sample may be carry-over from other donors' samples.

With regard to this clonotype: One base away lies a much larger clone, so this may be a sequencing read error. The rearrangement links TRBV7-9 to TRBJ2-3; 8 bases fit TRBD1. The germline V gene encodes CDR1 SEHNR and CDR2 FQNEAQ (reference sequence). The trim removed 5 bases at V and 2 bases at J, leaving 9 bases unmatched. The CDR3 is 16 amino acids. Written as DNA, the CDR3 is TGTGCCAGCAGCCTGACAGGGGCCCCCCCCACAGATACGCAGTATTTT. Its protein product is CASSLTGAPPTDTQYF.

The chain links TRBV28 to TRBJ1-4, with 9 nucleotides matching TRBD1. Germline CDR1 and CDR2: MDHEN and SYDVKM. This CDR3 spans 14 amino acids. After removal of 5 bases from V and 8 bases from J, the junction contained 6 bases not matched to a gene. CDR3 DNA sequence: TGTGCCAGCAGTCCCTTTGGACAGGGGGAAAAACTGTTTTTT. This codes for CASSPFGQGEKLFF.

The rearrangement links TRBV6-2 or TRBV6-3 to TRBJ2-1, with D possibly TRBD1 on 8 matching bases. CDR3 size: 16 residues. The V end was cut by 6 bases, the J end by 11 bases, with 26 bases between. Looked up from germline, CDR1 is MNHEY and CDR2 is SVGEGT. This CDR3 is CASSHSDRGGSWKQFF. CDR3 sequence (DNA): TGTGCCAGCAGCCACTCCGACAGGGGAGGGTCATGGAAGCAGTTCTTC.

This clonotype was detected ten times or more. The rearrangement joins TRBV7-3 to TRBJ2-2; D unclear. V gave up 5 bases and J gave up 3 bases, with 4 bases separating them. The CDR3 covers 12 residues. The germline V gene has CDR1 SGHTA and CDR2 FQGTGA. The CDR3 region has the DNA TGTGCCAGCAGCCCGGACACCGGGGAGCTGTTTTTT. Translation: CASSPDTGELFF.

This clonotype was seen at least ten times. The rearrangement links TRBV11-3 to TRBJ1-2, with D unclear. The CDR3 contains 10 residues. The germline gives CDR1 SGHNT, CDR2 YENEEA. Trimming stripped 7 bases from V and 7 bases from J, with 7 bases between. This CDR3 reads CASTVGGYTF. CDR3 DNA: TGTGCCAGCACCGTGGGTGGCTACACCTTC. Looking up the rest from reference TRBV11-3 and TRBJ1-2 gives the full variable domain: EAGVVQSPRYKIIEKKQPVAFWCNPISGHNTLYWYLQNLGQGPELLIRYENEEAVDDSQLPKDRFSAERLKGVDSTLKIQPAELGDSAVYLCASTVGGYTFGSGTRLTVV.

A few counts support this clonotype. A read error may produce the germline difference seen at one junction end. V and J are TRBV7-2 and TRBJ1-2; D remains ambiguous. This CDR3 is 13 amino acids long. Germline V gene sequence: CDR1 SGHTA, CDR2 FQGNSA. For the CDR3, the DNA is TGTGCCAGCAGCTTTACAGCGAACTATGGCGACACCTTC. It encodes CASSFTANYGDTF.

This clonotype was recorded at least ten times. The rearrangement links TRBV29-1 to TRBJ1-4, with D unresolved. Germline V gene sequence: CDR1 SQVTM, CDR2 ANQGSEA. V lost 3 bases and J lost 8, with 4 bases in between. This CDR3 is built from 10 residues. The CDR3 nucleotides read TGCAGCGTTGAGGGAGAAAAACTGTTTTTT. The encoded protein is CSVEGEKLFF.

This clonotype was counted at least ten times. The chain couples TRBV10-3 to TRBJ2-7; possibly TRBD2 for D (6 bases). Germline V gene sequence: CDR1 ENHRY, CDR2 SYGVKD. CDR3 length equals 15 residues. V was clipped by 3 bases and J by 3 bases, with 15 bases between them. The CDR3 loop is CAISEVGQGGYEQYF. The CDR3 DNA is TGTGCCATCAGTGAAGTCGGCCAGGGAGGCTACGAGCAGTACTTC.

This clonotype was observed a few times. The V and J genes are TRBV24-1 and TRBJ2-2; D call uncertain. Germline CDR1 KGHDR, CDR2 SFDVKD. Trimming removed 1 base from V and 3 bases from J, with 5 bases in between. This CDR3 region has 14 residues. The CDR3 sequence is CATSDLTDTGELFF. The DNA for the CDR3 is TGTGCCACCAGTGATTTAACGGACACCGGGGAGCTGTTTTTT.

CDR3 sequence reads: CATSELGPSNEQFF. The CDR3 DNA reads as TGTGCCACCAGTGAGCTGGGGCCAAGCAATGAGCAGTTCTTC. The genes are TRBV24-1 and TRBJ2-1; D may be TRBD1 (5 bases). Germline CDR1 KGHDR, CDR2 SFDVKD. This CDR3 has 14 amino acids. V was pared by 4 bases and J by 6 bases, with 12 bases between.

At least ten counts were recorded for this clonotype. The CDR3 loop is CSVKLGLDTEAFF. CDR3 sequence (DNA): TGCAGCGTTAAATTGGGTCTGGACACTGAAGCTTTCTTT. V is TRBV29-1 and J is TRBJ1-1; D remains unclear. The CDR3 covers 13 residues. Germline V gene lookup returns CDR1 SQVTM and CDR2 ANQGSEA. Trimming left V 5 bases short and J 3 bases short, with 13 bases between.

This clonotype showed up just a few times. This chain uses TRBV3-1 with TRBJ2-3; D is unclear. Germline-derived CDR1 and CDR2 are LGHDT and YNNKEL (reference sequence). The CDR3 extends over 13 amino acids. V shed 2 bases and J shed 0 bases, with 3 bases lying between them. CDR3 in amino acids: CASSQPSTDTQYF. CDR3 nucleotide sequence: TGTGCCAGCAGCCAACCTAGCACAGATACGCAGTATTTT.

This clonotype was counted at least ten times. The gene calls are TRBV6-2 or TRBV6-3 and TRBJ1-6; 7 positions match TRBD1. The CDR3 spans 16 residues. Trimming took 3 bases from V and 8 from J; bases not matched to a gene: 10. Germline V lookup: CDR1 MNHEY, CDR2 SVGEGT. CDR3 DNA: TGTGCCAGCAGTTATCTGCCGGGACAGAACTATTCACCCCTCCACTTT. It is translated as CASSYLPGQNYSPLHF.

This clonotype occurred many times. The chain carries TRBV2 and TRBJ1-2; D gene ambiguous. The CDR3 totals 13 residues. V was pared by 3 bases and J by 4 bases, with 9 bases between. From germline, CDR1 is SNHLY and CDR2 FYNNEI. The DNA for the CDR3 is TGTGCCAGCAGTGAGAGGCAGGTCTATGGCTACACCTTC. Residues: CASSERQVYGYTF.

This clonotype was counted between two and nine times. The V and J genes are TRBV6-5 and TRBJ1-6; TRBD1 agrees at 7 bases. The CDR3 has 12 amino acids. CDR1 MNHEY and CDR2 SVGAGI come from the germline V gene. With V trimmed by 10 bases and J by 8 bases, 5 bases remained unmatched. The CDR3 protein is CATRDSYSPLHF. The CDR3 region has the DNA TGTGCCACCCGGGACAGTTATTCACCCCTCCACTTT.

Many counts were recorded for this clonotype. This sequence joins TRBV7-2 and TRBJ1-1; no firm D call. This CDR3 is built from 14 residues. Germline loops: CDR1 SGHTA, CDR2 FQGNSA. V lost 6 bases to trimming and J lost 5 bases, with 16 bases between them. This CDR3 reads CASRLWRGGTEAFF. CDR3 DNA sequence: TGTGCCAGCAGATTGTGGCGGGGAGGTACTGAAGCTTTCTTT. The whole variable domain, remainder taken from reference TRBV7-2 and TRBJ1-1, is GAGVSQSPSNKVTEKGKDVELRCDPISGHTALYWYRQSLGQGLEFLIYFQGNSAPDKSGLPSDRFSAERTGGSVSTLTIQRTQQEDSAVYLCASRLWRGGTEAFFGQGTRLTVV.

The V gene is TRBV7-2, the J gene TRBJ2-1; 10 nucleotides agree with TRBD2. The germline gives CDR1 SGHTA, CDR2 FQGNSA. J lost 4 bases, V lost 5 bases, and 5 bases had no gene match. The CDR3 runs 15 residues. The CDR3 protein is CASSPLAGEYNEQFF. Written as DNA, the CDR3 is TGTGCCAGCAGCCCCCTAGCGGGGGAATACAATGAGCAGTTCTTC.

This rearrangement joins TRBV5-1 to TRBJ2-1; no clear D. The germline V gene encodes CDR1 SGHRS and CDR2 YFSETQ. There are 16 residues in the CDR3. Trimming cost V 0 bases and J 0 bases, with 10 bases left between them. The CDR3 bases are TGCGCCAGCAGCTTGGAAACAGTAACCTCCTACAATGAGCAGTTCTTC. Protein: CASSLETVTSYNEQFF.

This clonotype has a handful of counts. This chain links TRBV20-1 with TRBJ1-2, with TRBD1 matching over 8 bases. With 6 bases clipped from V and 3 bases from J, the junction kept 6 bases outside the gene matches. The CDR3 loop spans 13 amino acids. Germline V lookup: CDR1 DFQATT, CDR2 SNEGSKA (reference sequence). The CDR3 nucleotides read TGCAGTGCAATTGGACAGGGAGACTATGGCTACACCTTC. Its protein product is CSAIGQGDYGYTF.

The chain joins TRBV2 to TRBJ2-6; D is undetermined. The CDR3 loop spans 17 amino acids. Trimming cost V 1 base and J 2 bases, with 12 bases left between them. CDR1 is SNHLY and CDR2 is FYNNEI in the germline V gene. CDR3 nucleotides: TGTGCCAGCAGTGAAGTAGGCGGAGAGGCTGGGGCCAACGTCCTGACTTTC. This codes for CASSEVGGEAGANVLTF. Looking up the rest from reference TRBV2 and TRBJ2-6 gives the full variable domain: EPEVTQTPSHQVTQMGQEVILRCVPISNHLYFYWYRQILGQKVEFLVSFYNNEISEKSEIFDDQFSVERPDGSNFTLKIRSTKLEDSAMYFCASSEVGGEAGANVLTFGAGSRLTVL.

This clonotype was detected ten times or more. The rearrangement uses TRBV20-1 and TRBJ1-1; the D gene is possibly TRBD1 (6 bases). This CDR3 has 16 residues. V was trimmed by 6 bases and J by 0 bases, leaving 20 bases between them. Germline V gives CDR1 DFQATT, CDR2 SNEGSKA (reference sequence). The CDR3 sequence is CSARGFFTGLNTEAFF. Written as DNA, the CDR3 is TGCAGTGCAAGGGGGTTCTTTACAGGGCTGAACACTGAAGCTTTCTTT.

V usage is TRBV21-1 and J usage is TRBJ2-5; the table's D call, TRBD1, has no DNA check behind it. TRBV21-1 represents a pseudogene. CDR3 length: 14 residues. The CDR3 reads CASPARGRQETQYF. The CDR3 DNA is TGTGCCAGCCCCGCCAGGGGTAGGCAAGAGACCCAGTACTTC.

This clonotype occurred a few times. CDR3 sequence (DNA): TGTGCCAGCAGCGAGGCGGTTTTAGATACGCAGTATTTT. It specifies CASSEAVLDTQYF. The chain recombines TRBV9 with TRBJ2-3; D ambiguous. This CDR3 has 13 amino acids. Germline lookup yields CDR1 SGDLS and CDR2 YYNGEE. The V and J ends lost 3 bases and 5 bases respectively, with 10 bases between them. Looking up the rest from reference TRBV9 and TRBJ2-3 gives the full variable domain: DSGVTQTPKHLITATGQRVTLRCSPRSGDLSVYWYQQSLDQGLQFLIQYYNGEERAKGNILERFSAQQFPDLHSELNLSSLELGDSALYFCASSEAVLDTQYFGPGTRLTVL.